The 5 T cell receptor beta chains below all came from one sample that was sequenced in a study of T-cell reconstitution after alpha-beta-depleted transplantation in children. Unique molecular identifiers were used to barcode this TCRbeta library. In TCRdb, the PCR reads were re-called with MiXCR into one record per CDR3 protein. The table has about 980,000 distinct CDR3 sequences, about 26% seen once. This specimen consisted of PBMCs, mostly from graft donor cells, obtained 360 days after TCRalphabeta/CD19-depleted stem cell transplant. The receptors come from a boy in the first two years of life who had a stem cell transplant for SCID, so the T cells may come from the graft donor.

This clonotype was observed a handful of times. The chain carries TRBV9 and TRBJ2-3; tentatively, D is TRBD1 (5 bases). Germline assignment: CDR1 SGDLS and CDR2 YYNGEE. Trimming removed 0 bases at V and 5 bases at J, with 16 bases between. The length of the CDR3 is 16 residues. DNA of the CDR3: TGTGCCAGCAGCGTAGGGTCAGGGCCTCCGGGAGATACGCAGTATTTT. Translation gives CASSVGSGPPGDTQYF.

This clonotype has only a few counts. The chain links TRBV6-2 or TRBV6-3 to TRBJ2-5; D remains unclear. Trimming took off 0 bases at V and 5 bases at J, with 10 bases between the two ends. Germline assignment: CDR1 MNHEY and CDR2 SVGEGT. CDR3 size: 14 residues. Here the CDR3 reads CASSYSGPAETQYF. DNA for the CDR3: TGTGCCAGCAGTTACTCGGGCCCGGCGGAGACCCAGTACTTC.

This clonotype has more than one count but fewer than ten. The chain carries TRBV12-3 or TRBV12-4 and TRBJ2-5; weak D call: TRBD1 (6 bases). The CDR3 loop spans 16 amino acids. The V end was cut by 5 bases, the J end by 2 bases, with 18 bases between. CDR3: CASSPWNRADQETQYF. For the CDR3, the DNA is TGTGCCAGCAGTCCCTGGAACAGGGCCGATCAAGAGACCCAGTACTTC.

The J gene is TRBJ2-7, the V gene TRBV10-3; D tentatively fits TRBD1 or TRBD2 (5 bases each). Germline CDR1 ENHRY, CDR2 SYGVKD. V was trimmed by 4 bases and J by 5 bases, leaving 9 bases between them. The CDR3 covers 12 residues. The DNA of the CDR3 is TGTGCCATCAGTGGCGAGGGACACGAGCAGTACTTC. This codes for CAISGEGHEQYF.

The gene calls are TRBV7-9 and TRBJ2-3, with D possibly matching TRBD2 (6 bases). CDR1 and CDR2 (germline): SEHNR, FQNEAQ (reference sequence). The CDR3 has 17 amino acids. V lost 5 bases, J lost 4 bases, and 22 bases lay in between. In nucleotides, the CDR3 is TGTGCCAGCAGCGCCGCCCCTCCGACTAGTTCCCCAGATACGCAGTATTTT. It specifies CASSAAPPTSSPDTQYF.